This T cell receptor (beta chain) was sequenced in a study of blood T cell repertoires in COVID-19. In the study overall: From the United States, Italy and Spain came samples of acute and convalescent COVID-19.

The CDR3 contains 15 residues. V lost 3 bases and J lost 6; bases outside the gene matches: 5. Germline V lookup: CDR1 MDHEN, CDR2 SYDVKM. Patients of the Seattle cohort, enrolled during active infection, were followed longitudinally. Clones were read by immunoSEQ multiplex PCR, and TCRdb kept only the in-frame ones, dropping some. This table holds 300,000 to 400,000 clones, about nine tenths found once. V gene TRBV28 combines with J gene TRBJ2-1, with TRBD2 matching over 10 bases. This TCR was sampled from a woman between 25 and 40 years old with COVID-19, enrolled during active disease. Sequencing used peripheral blood. CDR3 in amino acids: CASSFLAGVGNEQFF. The CDR3 coding sequence is TGTGCCAGCAGTTTTCTAGCGGGAGTAGGCAATGAGCAGTTCTTC.